Presented here are 27 T cell receptor beta chains from one specimen sequenced in a study of blood T cell repertoires in COVID-19 (dated by TCRdb to about 2020). Library prep was done by the immunoSEQ multiplex PCR assay. TCRdb stores this immuneACCESS table with in-frame sequences only. Part of the clones is absent; in the studies checked, under half of the shortfall reflects unresolved V genes, and no reason is known for the rest. This sample has 65,000 to 90,000 clones in its table, and approximately 90% of those were observed once. The ten largest clones capture 5.5% to 6% of the sample. The sequenced sample was peripheral blood. These receptors were collected from a human donor in a cohort sampled during active COVID-19.

This chain connects TRBV14 to TRBJ1-2, with 9 bases lining up with TRBD1. CDR3 length: 13 amino acids. Germline V lookup: CDR1 SGHDN, CDR2 FVKESK. The J segment lost 8 bases and the V segment lost 5 bases, leaving 6 bases of the junction unmatched. CDR3: CASSLQGARGYTF. The CDR3 DNA reads TGTGCCAGCAGCTTACAGGGGGCTCGGGGCTACACCTTC. The complete variable domain, with remaining parts taken from reference TRBV14 and TRBJ1-2, reads EAGVTQFPSHSVIEKGQTVTLRCDPISGHDNLYWYRRVMGKEIKFLLHFVKESKQDESGMPNNRFLAERTGGTYSTLKVQPAELEDSGVYFCASSLQGARGYTFGSGTRLTVV.

Of note for this clone: Other nucleotide sequences from this sample produce the same CDR3. The DNA for the CDR3 is TGTGCCAGCAGCACAGGGGGAGACTCCTACGAGCAGTACTTC. Translating gives CASSTGGDSYEQYF. The chain is built from TRBV7-2 and TRBJ2-7; 8 bases line up with TRBD1. The CDR3 has 14 amino acids. Germline V lookup: CDR1 SGHTA, CDR2 FQGNSA. The V gene end was trimmed by 5 bases and the J gene end by 0 bases; junction bases not matched to a gene: 3.

V is TRBV2 and J is TRBJ1-2, with D perhaps matching TRBD1 (5 bases). Per germline, CDR1 SNHLY and CDR2 FYNNEI. The CDR3 has 14 amino acids. Trimming shortened V by 4 bases and J by 0 bases, and 9 bases separated the two germline ends. The CDR3 coding sequence is TGTGCCAGCAGTGCTCAGGGATCTAACTATGGCTACACCTTC. Amino acid sequence: CASSAQGSNYGYTF.

The CDR3 region has the DNA TGTGCCAGCAGCCACTCCGGGACTAGCGGGGGTACCTACAATGAGCAGTTCTTC. Translation: CASSHSGTSGGTYNEQFF. V gene TRBV7-3 combines with J gene TRBJ2-1, with 14 nucleotides matching TRBD2. Germline V gene sequence: CDR1 SGHTA, CDR2 FQGTGA. The junction had 8 bases not matched to a gene; V was cut back by 5 bases and J by 2 bases. The CDR3 has 18 amino acids.

CDR3 sequence reads: CASSRDREAGYTF. In DNA form, the CDR3 reads TGTGCCAGCTCCCGAGACAGGGAGGCTGGCTACACCTTC. The rearrangement uses TRBV18 and TRBJ1-2, with 7 bases lining up with TRBD1. The CDR3 totals 13 residues. V dropped 6 bases and J dropped 7; count of bases not matched to a gene: 8. Germline values: CDR1 KGHSH, CDR2 LQKENI.

The chain links TRBV2 to TRBJ2-7; 7 nucleotides match TRBD2. Germline trimming cut 4 bases from V and 3 bases from J; bases unmatched to any gene: 6. The CDR3 contains 14 residues. Germline lookup yields CDR1 SNHLY and CDR2 FYNNEI. The CDR3 DNA sequence: TGTGCCAGCAGTGGATTAGGGACTAACTACGAGCAGTACTTC. Translated, it gives CASSGLGTNYEQYF.

The chain uses TRBV9 and TRBJ2-7; no clear D gene. The germline CDR1 and CDR2 sequences are SGDLS and YYNGEE. CDR3 length equals 15 residues. The V end was cut by 0 bases, the J end by 0 bases, with 10 bases between. CDR3 coding DNA: TGTGCCAGCAGCGTAGGGGCAGCCGACTCCTACGAGCAGTACTTC. Translating gives CASSVGAADSYEQYF.

The chain links TRBV14 to TRBJ2-3; the D is unclear. The germline V gene has CDR1 SGHDN and CDR2 FVKESK. This CDR3 is 16 amino acids long. The germline V and J ends were trimmed by 3 bases and 6 bases, with 19 bases remaining between them. This chain's CDR3 is CASSHYILSLSDTQYF. CDR3 coding DNA: TGTGCCAGCAGCCACTATATCTTATCCCTCTCCGATACGCAGTATTTT.

The chain combines TRBV18 with TRBJ1-2, with TRBD1 matching over 7 bases. The CDR3 length is 14 residues. Germline CDR1 KGHSH, CDR2 LQKENI. With V trimmed by 2 bases and J by 4 bases, 4 bases remained unmatched. The chain's CDR3 is CASSPDRAGYGYTF. The DNA for the CDR3 is TGTGCCAGCTCACCAGACAGGGCGGGCTATGGCTACACCTTC.

This clone was counted once. V and J are TRBV10-1 and TRBJ2-5; 12 bases match TRBD1. The CDR3 has 16 residues. The germline V gene encodes CDR1 WNHNN and CDR2 SYGVQD (reference sequence). Trimming removed 5 bases from V and 3 bases from J; junction bases left unmatched: 7. CDR3 sequence (DNA): TGCGCCAGCAGTCGGGACAGGGGGCCCCGTGAAGAGACCCAGTACTTC. Residues: CASSRDRGPREETQYF.

This chain connects TRBV10-3 to TRBJ2-2; TRBD1 agrees at 7 bases. From germline, CDR1 is ENHRY and CDR2 SYGVKD. Trimming took 7 bases from V and 3 from J; bases not matched to a gene: 5. The CDR3 totals 14 residues. The CDR3 coding sequence is TGTGCCATCAAGAGGGACAGTTACACCGGGGAGCTGTTTTTT. It encodes CAIKRDSYTGELFF.

The rearrangement joins TRBV4-1 to TRBJ2-5; 12 nucleotides match TRBD2. The V segment lost 1 base and the J segment 4 bases; nucleotides outside the gene matches: 7. In germline, CDR1 is MGHRA, CDR2 YSYEKL. The CDR3 is 17 residues long. CDR3 nucleotide sequence: TGCGCCAGCAGCCAAGCCCTAGCGGGGGGGCCGAGAGAGACCCAGTACTTC. Protein product: CASSQALAGGPRETQYF.

The gene calls are TRBV7-3 and TRBJ1-2; D uncertain. V lost 7 bases to trimming and J lost 2 bases, with 20 bases between them. The germline CDR1 and CDR2 sequences are SGHTA and FQGTGA. There are 16 residues in the CDR3. The CDR3 loop is CASILRQEGRNYGYTF. CDR3 in DNA: TGTGCCAGCATCCTAAGACAAGAGGGCAGAAACTATGGCTACACCTTC. Full variable domain (missing parts from reference TRBV7-3 and TRBJ1-2): GAGVSQTPSNKVTEKGKYVELRCDPISGHTALYWYRQSLGQGPEFLIYFQGTGAADDSGLPNDRFFAVRPEGSVSTLKIQRTERGDSAVYLCASILRQEGRNYGYTFGSGTRLTVV.

The J gene is TRBJ1-1, the V gene TRBV7-2, with 9 bases aligning to TRBD1. The CDR3 runs to 14 residues. J gave up 4 bases and V 4 bases, and 4 bases lay outside the gene matches. The V gene's germline CDR1 is SGHTA and CDR2 FQGNSA. CDR3 loop: CASSYTGGRTEAFF. The CDR3 DNA reads TGTGCCAGCAGCTACACAGGGGGCCGCACTGAAGCTTTCTTT. Variable domain in full (rest from reference TRBV7-2 and TRBJ1-1): GAGVSQSPSNKVTEKGKDVELRCDPISGHTALYWYRQSLGQGLEFLIYFQGNSAPDKSGLPSDRFSAERTGGSVSTLTIQRTQQEDSAVYLCASSYTGGRTEAFFGQGTRLTVV.

The rearrangement uses TRBV27 and TRBJ1-4; D remains unclear. Between the trimmed V and J ends, which lost 1 base and 7 bases, there was a span of 7 bases. Germline assignment: CDR1 MNHEY and CDR2 SMNVEV (reference sequence). The CDR3 runs 13 residues. CDR3 coding DNA: TGTGCCAGCAGTTTATGGCCTTCTGAAAAACTGTTTTTT. It translates to CASSLWPSEKLFF.

V is TRBV7-2 and J is TRBJ1-2; TRBD1 agrees at 8 bases. This CDR3 contains 15 residues. CDR1 and CDR2 from the germline V gene are SGHTA and FQGNSA. V lost 5 bases to trimming and J lost 6 bases; unmatched junction nucleotides: 11. The CDR3 nucleotides are TGTGCCAGCAGCACACGGGACAGGTGGAAGCATGGCTACACCTTC. Translating it yields CASSTRDRWKHGYTF.

A few counts support this clone. V and J are TRBV2 and TRBJ1-5, with 7 bases fitting TRBD1. Germline values: CDR1 SNHLY, CDR2 FYNNEI. V shed 4 bases, J shed 5 bases, and the junction held 5 bases outside the gene matches. The CDR3 extends over 14 amino acids. CDR3: CASSGDRLYQPQHF. Here the CDR3 DNA reads TGTGCCAGCAGTGGGGACAGACTTTATCAGCCCCAGCATTTT.

The genes are TRBV4-2 and TRBJ2-1, with a tentative D call TRBD1 (5 bases). The CDR3 extends over 14 amino acids. Trimming removed 2 bases from V and 6 bases from J, with 11 bases in between. Germline assignment: CDR1 LGHNA and CDR2 YNFKEQ. CDR3 DNA sequence: TGTGCCAGCAGCCAACAGGGTTTTGGCAATGAGCAGTTCTTC. As protein: CASSQQGFGNEQFF.

V is TRBV6-4 and J is TRBJ2-3; perhaps TRBD2 as D (7 bases). V was cut by 0 bases and J by 6 bases, with 10 bases left in between. The V gene's germline CDR1 is MRHNA and CDR2 SNTAGT. This CDR3 has 14 residues. CDR3 bases: TGTGCCAGCAGTGACTCTCCGGGGGGCGATACGCAGTATTTT. Its translation: CASSDSPGGDTQYF.

The V gene is TRBV12-1, the J gene TRBJ2-7; TRBD1, as called in the table, went unchecked against the DNA. TRBV12-1 counts as a pseudogene. CDR3 length: 14 amino acids. CDR3 sequence (DNA): TGTGCCAGCAGCTGTGACCAGGCTACCTACGAGCAGTACTTC. Its translation: CASSCDQATYEQYF.

This rearrangement joins TRBV5-4 to TRBJ1-1, with D tentatively TRBD1 (6 bases). The length of the CDR3 is 13 residues. Trimming took off 1 base at V and 8 bases at J, with 12 bases between the two ends. Germline CDR1 and CDR2: SGHNT and YYREEE (reference sequence). CDR3 protein: CASSLSGQKEAFF. CDR3 nucleotides: TGTGCCAGCAGCTTGTCCGGACAGAAGGAAGCTTTCTTT.

The V and J genes are TRBV10-3 and TRBJ2-7; D remains ambiguous. Per germline, CDR1 ENHRY and CDR2 SYGVKD. V shed 2 bases and J shed 0 bases, with 14 bases lying between them. The length of the CDR3 is 16 residues. CDR3 region: CAISEPEEGPSYEQYF. CDR3 nucleotides: TGTGCCATCAGTGAGCCTGAGGAAGGCCCCTCCTACGAGCAGTACTTC.

The chain employs TRBV7-9 and TRBJ1-2, with 7 bases that match TRBD1. V lost 1 base, J lost 2 bases, and 7 bases stayed unmatched. There are 16 residues in the CDR3. The V gene's germline CDR1 is SEHNR and CDR2 FQNEAQ (reference sequence). CDR3 coding DNA: TGTGCCAGCAGCTTAGGGCGGACAGGAGCAAACTATGGCTACACCTTC. It yields the protein CASSLGRTGANYGYTF.

This clone was observed once. V usage is TRBV7-2 and J usage is TRBJ2-7, with 9 bases matching TRBD1. The CDR3 extends over 15 amino acids. Trimming at V came to 3 bases and at J to 5 bases, leaving 8 bases not matched to a gene. Germline-derived CDR1 and CDR2 are SGHTA and FQGNSA. Here the CDR3 reads CASSFSGTGSHEQYF. DNA for the CDR3: TGTGCCAGCAGCTTTTCCGGGACAGGGAGCCACGAGCAGTACTTC.

V is TRBV5-8 and J is TRBJ2-1; D is undetermined. From germline, CDR1 is SGHTS and CDR2 YDEGEE. This CDR3 comprises 15 residues. The V end lost 4 bases, the J end lost 1 base, and 12 bases lay between the germline ends. Here the CDR3 reads CASSPRPQSYNEQFF. The DNA of the CDR3 is TGTGCCAGCAGCCCTCGACCACAGTCCTACAATGAGCAGTTCTTC.

This clone was picked up one time. The chain uses TRBV7-3 and TRBJ2-2; D perhaps matches TRBD2 (5 bases). Germline CDR1 SGHTA, CDR2 FQGTGA. Trimming removed 7 bases from V and 2 bases from J, with 17 bases in between. This CDR3 contains 16 residues. DNA of the CDR3: TGTGCCAGCACCGGACTTGGTTCTAGAAACACCGGGGAGCTGTTTTTT. This translates into CASTGLGSRNTGELFF.

The CDR3 nucleotides are TGCAGTGCTAGTCGGCTAGCGGGGCGAGAGACCCAGTACTTC. This gives the protein CSASRLAGRETQYF. The V call is TRBV20-1, the J call TRBJ2-5; 9 bases align to TRBD2. The CDR3 runs 14 residues. After removal of 3 bases from V and 4 bases from J, the junction contained 6 bases not matched to a gene. From germline, CDR1 is DFQATT and CDR2 SNEGSKA (reference sequence).